The rows below give T cell receptor beta chains drawn from one sample of a study of blood T cell repertoires in COVID-19. The data were produced by immunoSEQ multiplex PCR, yet TCRdb's version contains in-frame clones alone and is incomplete. Among more than 250,000 clones listed, 84% were seen once. The sequenced sample consisted of peripheral blood. These receptors were taken from a human donor in a cohort sampled during active COVID-19. Each CDR3 is given with its conserved first and last residue. D genes are given only for firm matches. The listing skips clone size in some rows; elsewhere it reads once, few, many or a size class.

j_call: TRBJ2-3; clone_size: .; d_call: TRBD1; v_call: TRBV27; cdr3_aa: CASSLYLQGDTQYF; cdr3_nt: TGTGCCAGCAGTTTGTACCTACAGGGGGATACGCAGTATTTT
j_call: TRBJ2-3; clone_size: .; d_call: TRBD1; v_call: TRBV2; cdr3_aa: CASSRQGGITDTQYF; cdr3_nt: TGTGCCAGCAGCCGACAGGGGGGGATCACAGATACGCAGTATTTT
j_call: TRBJ2-5; clone_size: .; d_call: .; v_call: TRBV5-1; cdr3_aa: CASSFKVFGPRDSRYQETQYF; cdr3_nt: TGCGCCAGCAGCTTTAAGGTCTTCGGGCCTAGGGACTCCAGGTACCAAGAGACCCAGTACTTC
j_call: TRBJ2-5; clone_size: once; d_call: .; v_call: TRBV28; cdr3_aa: CASSLGGEKRETQYF; cdr3_nt: TGTGCCAGCAGTTTAGGCGGGGAAAAGCGGGAGACCCAGTACTTC
j_call: TRBJ1-6; clone_size: few; d_call: .; v_call: TRBV9; cdr3_aa: CASSVDYRASPLHF; cdr3_nt: TGTGCCAGCAGCGTAGATTACAGGGCTTCACCCCTCCACTTT
j_call: TRBJ1-4; clone_size: .; d_call: .; v_call: TRBV2; cdr3_aa: CASSNRVGATNEKLFF; cdr3_nt: TGTGCCAGCAGCAACAGGGTCGGGGCAACTAATGAAAAACTGTTTTTT
j_call: TRBJ2-7; clone_size: .; d_call: TRBD1; v_call: TRBV28; cdr3_aa: CASIPKGTGAYEQYF; cdr3_nt: TGTGCCAGCATCCCTAAGGGGACAGGGGCCTACGAGCAGTACTTC
j_call: TRBJ2-5; clone_size: .; d_call: .; v_call: TRBV29-1; cdr3_aa: CSAASSQETQYF; cdr3_nt: TGCAGCGCCGCCAGTTCCCAAGAGACCCAGTACTTC
j_call: TRBJ2-7; clone_size: .; d_call: TRBD2; v_call: TRBV7-8; cdr3_aa: CASSSRLALPYEQYF; cdr3_nt: TGTGCCAGCAGCTCAAGACTAGCGCTACCCTACGAGCAGTACTTC
j_call: TRBJ2-7; clone_size: .; d_call: .; v_call: TRBV5-4; cdr3_aa: CASSHRTSYEQYF; cdr3_nt: TGTGCCAGCAGCCACAGGACCTCCTACGAGCAGTACTTC
j_call: TRBJ2-5; clone_size: once; d_call: .; v_call: TRBV9; cdr3_aa: CASSEPGVYPLGQETQYF; cdr3_nt: TGTGCCAGCAGCGAGCCGGGGGTTTACCCCTTAGGACAAGAGACCCAGTACTTC
j_call: TRBJ1-6; clone_size: .; d_call: TRBD1; v_call: TRBV5-1; cdr3_aa: CASSSAPGQGPLPLHF; cdr3_nt: TGCGCCAGCAGCTCGGCACCGGGACAGGGTCCACTACCCCTCCACTTT
j_call: TRBJ2-2; clone_size: .; d_call: TRBD2; v_call: TRBV7-8; cdr3_aa: CASSLGRRTSGLGGELFF; cdr3_nt: TGTGCCAGCAGCTTAGGGCGGCGGACTAGCGGGTTGGGCGGGGAGCTGTTTTTT
j_call: TRBJ1-1; clone_size: once; d_call: .; v_call: TRBV9; cdr3_aa: CASSSVPNTEAFF; cdr3_nt: TGTGCCAGCAGCTCTGTTCCGAACACTGAAGCTTTCTTT
j_call: TRBJ2-3; clone_size: .; d_call: TRBD2; v_call: TRBV28; cdr3_aa: CASSLPGTSGSYTQYF; cdr3_nt: TGTGCCAGCAGCCTGCCCGGGACTAGCGGTTCATATACGCAGTATTTT
j_call: TRBJ1-5; clone_size: .; d_call: .; v_call: TRBV2; cdr3_aa: CASSAQGVSNQPQHF; cdr3_nt: TGTGCCAGCAGTGCACAGGGAGTTAGCAATCAGCCCCAGCATTTT
j_call: TRBJ2-3; clone_size: .; d_call: TRBD2; v_call: TRBV10-1; cdr3_aa: CASSPLDGGGRFPRTDTQYF; cdr3_nt: TGCGCCAGCAGCCCCCTCGATGGAGGCGGGAGGTTCCCCCGGACAGATACGCAGTATTTT
j_call: TRBJ1-1; clone_size: .; d_call: TRBD1; v_call: TRBV5-8; cdr3_aa: CASSSKPVPGTGKDEAFF; cdr3_nt: TGTGCCAGCAGCTCTAAACCCGTCCCCGGGACAGGGAAGGATGAAGCTTTCTTT
j_call: TRBJ1-3; clone_size: .; d_call: TRBD1; v_call: TRBV7-8; cdr3_aa: CASSLLDRGSFSGNTIYF; cdr3_nt: TGTGCCAGCAGCTTATTGGACAGGGGCTCATTCTCTGGAAACACCATATATTTT
j_call: TRBJ2-7; clone_size: once; d_call: TRBD2; v_call: TRBV4-1; cdr3_aa: CASSQEGTSGSREQYF; cdr3_nt: TGCGCCAGCAGCCAAGAAGGGACTAGCGGGAGTCGCGAGCAGTACTTC
j_call: TRBJ2-3; clone_size: .; d_call: .; v_call: TRBV19; cdr3_aa: CASRTPDLTDTQYF; cdr3_nt: TGTGCCAGTAGGACTCCGGATCTCACAGATACGCAGTATTTT
j_call: TRBJ2-2; clone_size: .; d_call: .; v_call: TRBV4-1; cdr3_aa: CASSQGRYRDKKTGELFF; cdr3_nt: TGCGCCAGCAGCCAAGGGCGGTACAGGGACAAGAAGACCGGGGAGCTGTTTTTT
j_call: TRBJ2-5; clone_size: .; d_call: .; v_call: TRBV7-2; cdr3_aa: CASSPNPRGIQETQYF; cdr3_nt: TGTGCCAGCAGCCCGAACCCCCGGGGGATCCAAGAGACCCAGTACTTC
j_call: TRBJ1-4; clone_size: .; d_call: .; v_call: TRBV7-9; cdr3_aa: CASSLSASNEKLFF; cdr3_nt: TGTGCCAGCAGCTTATCCGCGTCGAATGAAAAACTGTTTTTT
j_call: TRBJ1-2; clone_size: .; d_call: .; v_call: TRBV7-9; cdr3_aa: CASSLDSSLGYTF; cdr3_nt: TGTGCCAGCAGCCTTGACAGCTCCCTTGGCTACACCTTC
j_call: TRBJ1-1; clone_size: .; d_call: .; v_call: TRBV5-1; cdr3_aa: CASSLDGYRVTEAFF; cdr3_nt: TGCGCCAGCAGCTTGGATGGGTACAGGGTCACTGAAGCTTTCTTT
j_call: TRBJ1-5; clone_size: .; d_call: .; v_call: TRBV21-1; cdr3_aa: CASSKEREHPLRPQHF; cdr3_nt: TGTGCCAGCAGCAAAGAGAGGGAACATCCCCTGAGGCCCCAGCATTTT
j_call: TRBJ1-2; clone_size: .; d_call: TRBD1; v_call: TRBV28; cdr3_aa: CASSKQGPYGYTF; cdr3_nt: TGTGCCAGCAGTAAACAGGGGCCCTATGGCTACACCTTC
j_call: TRBJ1-1; clone_size: .; d_call: .; v_call: TRBV21-1; cdr3_aa: CASNQTGGNTEAFF; cdr3_nt: TGTGCCAGCAACCAGACAGGGGGAAACACTGAAGCTTTCTTT
j_call: TRBJ2-1; clone_size: .; d_call: TRBD2; v_call: TRBV3-1/TRBV3-2; cdr3_aa: CASSLGGSSYNEQFF; cdr3_nt: TGTGCCAGCAGCCTGGGGGGGAGCTCCTACAATGAGCAGTTCTTC
j_call: TRBJ2-1; clone_size: .; d_call: TRBD2; v_call: TRBV7-3; cdr3_aa: CASSQTGLAENEQFF; cdr3_nt: TGTGCCAGCAGCCAAACGGGACTAGCGGAGAATGAGCAGTTCTTC
j_call: TRBJ2-7; clone_size: .; d_call: .; v_call: TRBV7-9; cdr3_aa: CASSLYYEQYF; cdr3_nt: TGTGCCAGCAGCCTTTACTACGAGCAGTACTTC
j_call: TRBJ2-7; clone_size: .; d_call: .; v_call: TRBV7-9; cdr3_aa: CASSSPGGVEHEQYF; cdr3_nt: TGTGCCAGCAGCTCTCCGGGGGGCGTGGAACACGAGCAGTACTTC
j_call: TRBJ2-3; clone_size: .; d_call: TRBD2; v_call: TRBV5-1; cdr3_aa: CASLAGVGTGTDTQYF; cdr3_nt: TGCGCCAGCCTAGCGGGAGTAGGGACTGGCACAGATACGCAGTATTTT
j_call: TRBJ1-3; clone_size: few; d_call: TRBD1; v_call: TRBV11-2; cdr3_aa: CASSLTTGSGNTIYF; cdr3_nt: TGTGCCAGCAGCTTAACGACAGGGAGTGGAAACACCATATATTTT
j_call: TRBJ2-7; clone_size: few; d_call: .; v_call: TRBV7-8; cdr3_aa: CASSLVSLANEQYF; cdr3_nt: TGTGCCAGCAGCTTAGTTTCCCTAGCAAACGAGCAGTACTTC
j_call: TRBJ2-7; clone_size: .; d_call: TRBD2; v_call: TRBV6-1; cdr3_aa: CASSEWATSGHSYEQYF; cdr3_nt: TGTGCCAGCAGTGAATGGGCAACTAGCGGCCATTCGTACGAGCAGTACTTC
j_call: TRBJ2-2; clone_size: .; d_call: .; v_call: TRBV10-2; cdr3_aa: CASSQTGWDTGELFF; cdr3_nt: TGCGCCAGCAGTCAGACGGGGTGGGATACCGGGGAGCTGTTTTTT
j_call: TRBJ2-7; clone_size: .; d_call: TRBD1; v_call: TRBV18; cdr3_aa: CASSPTGTGVEQYF; cdr3_nt: TGTGCCAGCTCACCAACCGGGACAGGGGTCGAGCAGTACTTC
j_call: TRBJ1-2; clone_size: .; d_call: .; v_call: TRBV20-1; cdr3_aa: CSVSRTGGYTF; cdr3_nt: TGCAGTGTATCCCGGACGGGAGGCTACACCTTC
j_call: TRBJ2-1; clone_size: .; d_call: .; v_call: TRBV7-2; cdr3_aa: CASSLLWLFNEQFF; cdr3_nt: TGTGCCAGCAGCTTACTTTGGCTTTTCAATGAGCAGTTCTTC
j_call: TRBJ1-5; clone_size: .; d_call: TRBD1; v_call: TRBV9; cdr3_aa: CASSVGTGVGQPQHF; cdr3_nt: TGTGCCAGCAGCGTAGGGACAGGGGTTGGTCAGCCCCAGCATTTT
j_call: TRBJ2-7; clone_size: .; d_call: .; v_call: TRBV14; cdr3_aa: CASSQDLRTEQYF; cdr3_nt: TGTGCCAGCAGCCAAGATCTCAGAACCGAGCAGTACTTC
j_call: TRBJ1-5; clone_size: .; d_call: .; v_call: TRBV10-3; cdr3_aa: CAISEGGGGVASQPQHF; cdr3_nt: TGTGCCATCAGTGAGGGGGGAGGAGGGGTCGCCTCCCAACCCCAGCATTTT
j_call: TRBJ2-1; clone_size: .; d_call: .; v_call: TRBV27; cdr3_aa: CASSLGKAGFF; cdr3_nt: TGTGCCAGCAGCCTCGGGAAGGCGGGGTTCTTC
j_call: TRBJ2-1; clone_size: .; d_call: TRBD1; v_call: TRBV18; cdr3_aa: CASSLGQWTVNEQFF; cdr3_nt: TGTGCCAGCTCATTGGGACAGTGGACTGTCAATGAGCAGTTCTTC
j_call: TRBJ2-3; clone_size: .; d_call: TRBD1; v_call: TRBV3-1/TRBV3-2; cdr3_aa: CASSREGRQGIDTQYF; cdr3_nt: TGTGCCAGCAGCCGGGAAGGGAGACAGGGGATCGATACGCAGTATTTT
j_call: TRBJ2-1; clone_size: .; d_call: .; v_call: TRBV3-1/TRBV3-2; cdr3_aa: CASSPRRGTWPNEQFF; cdr3_nt: TGTGCCAGCAGCCCCAGGCGGGGCACCTGGCCCAATGAGCAGTTCTTC